Below are 13 T cell receptor beta chains sequenced from a single sample in a study of cytomegalovirus exposure and HLA in healthy donors (dated by TCRdb to about 2017). The method behind the library was the immunoSEQ multiplex PCR assay. The multiplex PCR relied on a mix of 60 forward primers for TCR Vbeta segments and 13 reverse primers for TCR Jbeta segments. Entries here come from immuneACCESS through TCRdb and include only in-frame sequences with V and J called. Some clones fail to appear in such tables; in the studies checked, an unresolved V gene covers under half of the shortfall, and the cause of the remainder is unknown. For this sample the table gives 150,000 to 200,000 clones, of which about 86% were detected only once. The biggest ten clones account for about 2.3% of the sample. Sequenced sample: PBMCs. These receptors were obtained from a woman aged 25 to 39 in good health and CMV-seronegative.

In its sample, this clone was seen a few times. The CDR3 loop reads CATSRDRKRALSYEQYF. The CDR3 DNA follows: TGTGCCACCAGCAGAGATCGTAAGAGAGCCCTCTCCTACGAGCAGTACTTC. The chain recombines TRBV15 with TRBJ2-7; no reliable D call. There are 17 residues in the CDR3. Trimming stripped 0 bases from V and 0 bases from J, with 15 bases between. In germline, CDR1 is LNHNV, CDR2 YYDKDF (reference sequence).

This sequence joins TRBV28 and TRBJ1-5, with D possibly matching TRBD1 (6 bases). V was shortened by 9 bases and J by 1 base, with 16 bases between the two germline ends. The CDR3 length is 15 residues. Per the germline V gene, CDR1 is MDHEN and CDR2 is SYDVKM. The CDR3 bases are TGTGCCAGTAAATCCTACAGGGTCAGCAATCAGCCCCAGCATTTT. Translating it yields CASKSYRVSNQPQHF. The full variable domain, in which reference TRBV28 and TRBJ1-5 provide the parts outside the CDR3, is DVKVTQSSRYLVKRTGEKVFLECVQDMDHENMFWYRQDPGLGLRLIYFSYDVKMKEKGDIPEGYSVSREKKERFSLILESASTNQTSMYLCASKSYRVSNQPQHFGDGTRLSIL.

The chain uses TRBV7-8 and TRBJ1-1, with TRBD1 as a possible D gene (6 bases). Germline assignment: CDR1 SGHVS and CDR2 FQNEAQ. The CDR3 loop spans 18 amino acids. Trimming removed 1 base from V and 4 bases from J, with 22 bases in between. The CDR3 loop reads CASSLGAAGVAWATEAFF. The CDR3 DNA is TGTGCCAGCAGCTTAGGGGCCGCAGGGGTGGCTTGGGCCACTGAAGCTTTCTTT.

The genes are TRBV11-2 and TRBJ2-7; possibly TRBD2 for D (6 bases). Germline CDR1 SGHAT, CDR2 FQNNGV. The CDR3 contains 14 residues. V was shortened by 6 bases and J by 1 base, with 13 bases between the two germline ends. The CDR3 region is CASRMVSGSYEQYF. CDR3 DNA: TGTGCCAGCAGAATGGTTAGCGGTTCCTACGAGCAGTACTTC.

The V call is TRBV28, the J call TRBJ2-1; TRBD2 is a possible D gene (6 bases). From germline, CDR1 is MDHEN and CDR2 SYDVKM. Trimming pared 7 bases from V and 16 bases from J, leaving 20 bases between. The CDR3 covers 12 residues. CDR3 loop: CASTPGRDSTFF. CDR3 nucleotide sequence: TGTGCCAGCACCCCGGGACGGGACTCCACTTTCTTC.

The chain links TRBV4-3 to TRBJ2-5; the match to TRBD2 covers 8 bases. The CDR3 runs to 15 residues. V dropped 1 base and J dropped 3; count of bases not matched to a gene: 4. Germline V gene sequence: CDR1 LGHNA, CDR2 YSLEER. The CDR3 protein is CASSQVSGRKETQYF. The CDR3 DNA follows: TGCGCCAGCAGCCAAGTCAGCGGGAGAAAAGAGACCCAGTACTTC.

V and J are TRBV7-9 and TRBJ2-1, with 8 nucleotides matching TRBD1. Germline values: CDR1 SEHNR, CDR2 FQNEAQ (reference sequence). This CDR3 contains 15 residues. V trimming: 6 bases; J trimming: 7 bases; junction bases outside the gene matches: 11. The CDR3 DNA follows: TGTGCCAGCAGTACGCCCGGGACAGGCTCTAATGAGCAGTTCTTC. Amino acids: CASSTPGTGSNEQFF.

DNA of the CDR3: TGTGCCAGCACCTCACGGGGGGCTAACTATGGCTACACCTTC. Translating it yields CASTSRGANYGYTF. The chain links TRBV9 to TRBJ1-2; the D gene is possibly TRBD1 (5 bases). Deletions cut 6 bases from V and 0 bases from J, with 12 bases between. Germline V gene sequence: CDR1 SGDLS, CDR2 YYNGEE. The length of the CDR3 is 14 residues.

This clone was detected only a few times. This chain joins TRBV28 and TRBJ2-1; a possible D gene is TRBD1 (6 bases). Germline V gene sequence: CDR1 MDHEN, CDR2 SYDVKM. V dropped 4 bases and J dropped 14 bases, with 15 bases sitting between them. The CDR3 contains 12 residues. The CDR3 spells CASSSQGLGKFF. The CDR3 bases are TGTGCCAGCAGTTCACAGGGCTTGGGGAAGTTCTTC.

This clone was seen once. The genes are TRBV27 and TRBJ2-6, with D uncertain. The V end lost 4 bases, the J end lost 0 bases, and 4 bases lay between the germline ends. This CDR3 contains 14 residues. The germline CDR1 and CDR2 sequences are MNHEY and SMNVEV (reference sequence). DNA of the CDR3: TGTGCCAGCAGTTCTAACTCTGGGGCCAACGTCCTGACTTTC. This gives the protein CASSSNSGANVLTF.

The gene calls are TRBV5-1 and TRBJ2-7, with 14 bases that match TRBD2. Losses at the gene ends were 0 bases for V and 5 bases for J; bases not matched to a gene: 4. The CDR3 spans 16 residues. CDR1 is SGHRS, CDR2 YFSETQ, per germline. CDR3 in DNA: TGCGCCAGCAGCTTGGAGGGACTAGCGGGAGCCCACGAGCAGTACTTC. It translates to CASSLEGLAGAHEQYF. Looking up the rest from reference TRBV5-1 and TRBJ2-7 gives the full variable domain: KAGVTQTPRYLIKTRGQQVTLSCSPISGHRSVSWYQQTPGQGLQFLFEYFSETQRNKGNFPGRFSGRQFSNSRSEMNVSTLELGDSALYLCASSLEGLAGAHEQYFGPGTRLTVT.

V usage is TRBV5-1 and J usage is TRBJ1-1; 8 nucleotides align to TRBD1. From germline, CDR1 is SGHRS and CDR2 YFSETQ. The CDR3 spans 15 residues. V trimming: 4 bases; J trimming: 7 bases; junction bases outside the gene matches: 12. In DNA form, the CDR3 reads TGCGCCAGCAGCCTGCTCACAGGGGGTATATTTGAAGCTTTCTTT. This translates into CASSLLTGGIFEAFF.

This clone was recorded a few times. The genes are TRBV10-2 and TRBJ1-6; D remains unclear. Germline CDR1 is WSHSY and CDR2 is SAAADI. V gave up 6 bases and J gave up 7 bases, with 7 bases separating them. The CDR3 is 12 residues long. CDR3 bases: TGCGCCAGCAGCAGATCCAATTCACCCCTCCACTTT. It specifies CASSRSNSPLHF.